This entry features one TCR beta chain sequence. Its antigen is currently unknown. The entry originates in a study of cytomegalovirus exposure and HLA in healthy donors. Study-level points and caveats: Listed as cytomegalovirus-associated were 150 or so TCR beta chains. Reported performance of the classifier showed diagnosis of cytomegalovirus status with high specificity and sensitivity. In the 120 validation repertoires, approximately 94% of cluster scores exceeded 0, per a later analysis. Some public TCRs appeared in many individuals, while most sequences were rare.

Germline CDR1 SNHLY, CDR2 FYNNEI. The J segment lost 8 bases and the V segment lost 0 bases, leaving 8 bases of the junction unmatched. The CDR3 spans 16 residues. Produced via immunoSEQ multiplex PCR; TCRdb's table is partial and in-frame only. The sample has about 110,000 clones, about 85% seen once. This sequence was found in a woman aged 18-29 years in good health and CMV-seronegative. The chain uses TRBV2 and TRBJ2-1; 9 nucleotides match TRBD2. Material: PBMCs. The CDR3 DNA reads TGTGCCAGCAGTGAAGCGAGAAGCGGGGGGTGGGATGAGCAGTTCTTC. As protein: CASSEARSGGWDEQFF.